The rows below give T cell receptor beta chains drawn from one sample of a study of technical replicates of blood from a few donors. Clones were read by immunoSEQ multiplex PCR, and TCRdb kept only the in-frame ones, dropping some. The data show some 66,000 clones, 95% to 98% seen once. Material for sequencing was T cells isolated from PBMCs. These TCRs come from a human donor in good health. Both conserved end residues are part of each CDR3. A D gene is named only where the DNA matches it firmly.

TGCGCCAGCAGCCATCTAAGTCAGGTTTCTTCAGGGCTAAACTCTGGAAACACCATATATTTT,CASSHLSQVSSGLNSGNTIYF,21,-,TRBJ1-3,TRBV4-1
TGCGCCAGCATGGACAGGGTCGGATCACCCCTCCACTTT,CASMDRVGSPLHF,13,TRBD1,TRBJ1-6,TRBV5-1
TGTGCCAGCAGGCCTACGACGGGGGGAGATTCACCCCTCCACTTT,CASRPTTGGDSPLHF,15,-,TRBJ1-6,TRBV2
TGTGCCAGCAGCCACGAGGGTTTCCAGCCCCAGCATTTT,CASSHEGFQPQHF,13,-,TRBJ1-5,TRBV7-9
TGCGCCAGCAGCCAAGAAGGGATTCGGGGGAAGGACACTGAAGCTTTCTTT,CASSQEGIRGKDTEAFF,17,-,TRBJ1-1,TRBV4-1
TGTGCCAGCAGTGTGGACAGGTGGGGCAATCAGCCCCAGCATTTT,CASSVDRWGNQPQHF,15,TRBD1,TRBJ1-5,TRBV6-6
-,CASSKVFGQGSYEQYF,16,-,TRBJ2-7,TRBV21-1
TGTGCCAGCATAAGGGACAGGGGGCTTAGTCAGCCCCAGCATTTT,CASIRDRGLSQPQHF,15,TRBD1,TRBJ1-5,TRBV9
TGTGCCAGCAGTGAGGGACAGCTGGAAGCTTTCTTT,CASSEGQLEAFF,12,TRBD1,TRBJ1-1,TRBV28
TGTGCCAGCAGCGTAGCTATGGTATCAACTAATGAAAAACTGTTTTTT,CASSVAMVSTNEKLFF,16,-,TRBJ1-4,TRBV9
TGTGCCAGTACAGGGGGCCCGCCGGATACGCAGTATTTT,CASTGGPPDTQYF,13,TRBD1,TRBJ2-3,TRBV28
TGCGCCAGCAGCTTGGATGGCGGGGGTGGCAATCAGCCCCAGCATTTT,CASSLDGGGGNQPQHF,16,-,TRBJ1-5,TRBV5-1
TGCGCCAGCAGCATGCGACAGGCAAGGTCGAATGAGCAGTTCTTC,CASSMRQARSNEQFF,15,-,TRBJ2-1,TRBV5-1
TGTGCCAGCAGCATCGGACAGGTCGGGCAGACCCAGTACTTC,CASSIGQVGQTQYF,14,TRBD1,TRBJ2-5,TRBV7-9
TGTGCCAGCAGTGCTGGCAGCTCTGGAAACACCATATATTTT,CASSAGSSGNTIYF,14,-,TRBJ1-3,TRBV2
TGTGCCAGCAGCTTTGCGGCGAACACTGAAGCTTTCTTT,CASSFAANTEAFF,13,-,TRBJ1-1,TRBV7-7
TGTGCCAGCAGTCCTATAGCGGATACCTACGAGCAGTACTTC,CASSPIADTYEQYF,14,-,TRBJ2-7,TRBV27
TGTGCCAGCAGTTTCGTGCAGGGGCAGGGTCGGAGTCAGCCCCAGCATTTT,CASSFVQGQGRSQPQHF,17,-,TRBJ1-5,TRBV28
TGTGCCAGCAGCCATTCCCCGATAGGGGACAGGGGGCGCGGTTTATCCTACGAGCAGTACTTC,CASSHSPIGDRGRGLSYEQYF,21,TRBD1,TRBJ2-7,TRBV4-2
TGTGCCATCAGTGAGACAGGTAGGACTGAAGCTTTCTTT,CAISETGRTEAFF,13,-,TRBJ1-1,TRBV10-3
TGTGCCAGCAGTTTAGCGGAACGCTCCCCCTACGAGCAGTACTTC,CASSLAERSPYEQYF,15,-,TRBJ2-7,TRBV6-1
TGTGCCAGCAGCCCTTCGGGTTTTACCGTCTACGAGCAGTACTTC,CASSPSGFTVYEQYF,15,-,TRBJ2-7,TRBV5-4
TGTGCCAGCAGTCTCGTCGGCCCAGGGTACAAAAGCGAAGCTTTCTTT,CASSLVGPGYKSEAFF,16,-,TRBJ1-1,TRBV27
TGTGCCTGGAGCGCAGGGATAGGCTCTGGAAACACCATATATTTT,CAWSAGIGSGNTIYF,15,-,TRBJ1-3,TRBV30
TGCGCGGGACTGACTAGCGGGATTAAGTTCTTC,CAGLTSGIKFF,11,TRBD2,TRBJ2-1,TRBV20-1
TGTGCCAGTAGTCTCGGCAGGGGCTATGGCTACACCTTC,CASSLGRGYGYTF,13,-,TRBJ1-2,TRBV19
TGTGCCACCCAAGGCGGGGGCTACAATGAGCAGTTCTTC,CATQGGGYNEQFF,13,TRBD2,TRBJ2-1,TRBV28
TGTGCCAGCAGTAGCGGGGCCCAATTCTACGAGCAGTACTTC,CASSSGAQFYEQYF,14,TRBD2,TRBJ2-7,TRBV28
TGTGCCAGCAGCTCCGGACTGGCGAACACTGAAGCTTTCTTT,CASSSGLANTEAFF,14,-,TRBJ1-1,TRBV7-9